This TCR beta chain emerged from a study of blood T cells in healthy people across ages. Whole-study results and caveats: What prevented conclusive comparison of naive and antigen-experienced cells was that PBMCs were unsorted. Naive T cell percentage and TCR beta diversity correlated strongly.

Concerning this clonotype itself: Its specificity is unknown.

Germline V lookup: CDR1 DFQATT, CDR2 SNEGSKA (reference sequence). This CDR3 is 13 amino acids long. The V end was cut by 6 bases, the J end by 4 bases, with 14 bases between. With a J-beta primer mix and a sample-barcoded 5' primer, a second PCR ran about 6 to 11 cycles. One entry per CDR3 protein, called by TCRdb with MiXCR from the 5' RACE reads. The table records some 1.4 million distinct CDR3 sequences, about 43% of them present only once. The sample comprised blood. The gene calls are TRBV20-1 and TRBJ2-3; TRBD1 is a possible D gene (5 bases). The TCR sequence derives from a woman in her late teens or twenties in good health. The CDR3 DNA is TGCAGTGCCCAGCCCAGGGTTGCAGATACGCAGTATTTT. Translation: CSAQPRVADTQYF.